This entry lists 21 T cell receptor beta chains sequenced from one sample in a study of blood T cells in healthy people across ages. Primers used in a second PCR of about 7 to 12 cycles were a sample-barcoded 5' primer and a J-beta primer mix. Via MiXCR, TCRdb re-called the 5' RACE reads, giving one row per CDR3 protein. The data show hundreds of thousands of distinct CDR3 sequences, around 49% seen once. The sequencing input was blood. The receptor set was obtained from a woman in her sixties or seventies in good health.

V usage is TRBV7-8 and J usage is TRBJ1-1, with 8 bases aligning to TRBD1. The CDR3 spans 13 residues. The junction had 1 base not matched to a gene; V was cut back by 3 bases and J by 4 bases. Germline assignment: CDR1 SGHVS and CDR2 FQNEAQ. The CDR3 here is CASSFRGLTEAFF. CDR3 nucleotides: TGTGCCAGCAGCTTCAGGGGGCTCACTGAAGCTTTCTTT. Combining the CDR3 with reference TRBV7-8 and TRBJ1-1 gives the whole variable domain GAGVSQSPRYKVAKRGQDVALRCDPISGHVSLFWYQQALGQGPEFLTYFQNEAQLDKSGLPSDRFFAERPEGSVSTLKIQRTQQEDSAVYLCASSFRGLTEAFFGQGTRLTVV.

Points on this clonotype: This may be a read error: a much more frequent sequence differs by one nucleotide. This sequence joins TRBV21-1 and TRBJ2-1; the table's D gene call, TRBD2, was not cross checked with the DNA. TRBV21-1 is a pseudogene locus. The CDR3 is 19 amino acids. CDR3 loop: CASSKAGTSGAKTYNGQFF. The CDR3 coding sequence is TGTGCCAGCAGCAAAGCGGGGACTAGCGGGGCAAAAACCTACAATGGGCAGTTCTTC.

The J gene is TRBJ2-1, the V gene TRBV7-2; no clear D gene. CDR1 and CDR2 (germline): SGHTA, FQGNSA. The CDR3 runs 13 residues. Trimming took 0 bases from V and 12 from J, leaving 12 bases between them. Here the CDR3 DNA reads TGTGCCAGCAGCTTAGCTTGGACGGGTCGGCAGTTCTTC. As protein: CASSLAWTGRQFF.

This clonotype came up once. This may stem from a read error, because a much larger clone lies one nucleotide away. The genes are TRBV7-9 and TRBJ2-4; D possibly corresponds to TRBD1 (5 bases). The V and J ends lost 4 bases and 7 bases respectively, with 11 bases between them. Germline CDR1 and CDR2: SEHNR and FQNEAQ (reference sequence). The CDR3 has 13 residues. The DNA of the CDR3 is TGTGCCAGCAGCTGGGGCCTCGGGAACATTCAGTACTTC. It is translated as CASSWGLGNIQYF.

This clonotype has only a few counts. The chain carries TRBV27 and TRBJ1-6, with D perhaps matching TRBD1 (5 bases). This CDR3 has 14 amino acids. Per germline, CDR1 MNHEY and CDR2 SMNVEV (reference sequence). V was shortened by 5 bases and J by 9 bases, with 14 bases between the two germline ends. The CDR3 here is CASSPQGPFSPLHF. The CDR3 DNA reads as TGTGCCAGCAGTCCTCAGGGTCCTTTTTCACCCCTCCACTTT.

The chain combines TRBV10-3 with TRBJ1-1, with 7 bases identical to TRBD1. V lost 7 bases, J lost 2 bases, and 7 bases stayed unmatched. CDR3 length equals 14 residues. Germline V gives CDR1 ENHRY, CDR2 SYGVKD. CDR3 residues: CAIIGDRDNTEAFF. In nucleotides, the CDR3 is TGTGCCATCATCGGGGACAGAGATAACACTGAAGCTTTCTTT.

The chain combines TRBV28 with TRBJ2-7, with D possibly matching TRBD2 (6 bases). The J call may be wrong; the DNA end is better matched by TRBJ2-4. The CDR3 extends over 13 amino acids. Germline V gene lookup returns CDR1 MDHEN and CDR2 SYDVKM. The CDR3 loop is CASTGERGNIQYF. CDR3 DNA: TGTGCCAGCACGGGGGAAAGGGGAAACATTCAGTACTTC.

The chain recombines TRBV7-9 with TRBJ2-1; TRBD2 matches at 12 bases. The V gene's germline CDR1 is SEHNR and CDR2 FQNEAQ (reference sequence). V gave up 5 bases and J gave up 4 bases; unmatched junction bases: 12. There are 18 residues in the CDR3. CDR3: CASSPRGRLAGVYNEQFF. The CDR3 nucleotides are TGTGCCAGCAGCCCTAGGGGCAGACTAGCGGGAGTATACAATGAGCAGTTCTTC.

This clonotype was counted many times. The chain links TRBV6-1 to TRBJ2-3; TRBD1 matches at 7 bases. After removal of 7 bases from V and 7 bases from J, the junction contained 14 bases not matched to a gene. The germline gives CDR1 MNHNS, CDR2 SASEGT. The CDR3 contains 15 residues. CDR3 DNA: TGTGCCAGCAAACTCGGGACAGCCGGTCCCTATACGCAGTATTTT. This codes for CASKLGTAGPYTQYF.

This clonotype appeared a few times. The CDR3 spells CASSFDSRYGYTF. DNA for the CDR3: TGTGCCAGCAGCTTCGACAGCAGATATGGCTACACCTTC. The chain uses TRBV7-3 and TRBJ1-2; D may be TRBD1 (5 bases). This CDR3 is built from 13 residues. The germline V gene encodes CDR1 SGHTA and CDR2 FQGTGA. The V end was cut by 3 bases, the J end by 5 bases, with 10 bases between.

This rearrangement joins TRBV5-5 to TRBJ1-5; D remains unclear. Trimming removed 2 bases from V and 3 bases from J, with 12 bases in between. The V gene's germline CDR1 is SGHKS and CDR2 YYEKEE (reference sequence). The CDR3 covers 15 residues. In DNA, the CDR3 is TGTGCCAGCAGCTTTGGGCCTAATAACAATCAGCCCCAGCATTTT. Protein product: CASSFGPNNNQPQHF.

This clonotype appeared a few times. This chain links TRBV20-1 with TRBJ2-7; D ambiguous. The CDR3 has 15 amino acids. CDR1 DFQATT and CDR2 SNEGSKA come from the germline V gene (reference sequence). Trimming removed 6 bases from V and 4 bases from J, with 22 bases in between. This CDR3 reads CSAPERRKSIYEQYF. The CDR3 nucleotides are TGCAGTGCCCCCGAGCGCCGGAAGAGTATATACGAGCAGTACTTC.

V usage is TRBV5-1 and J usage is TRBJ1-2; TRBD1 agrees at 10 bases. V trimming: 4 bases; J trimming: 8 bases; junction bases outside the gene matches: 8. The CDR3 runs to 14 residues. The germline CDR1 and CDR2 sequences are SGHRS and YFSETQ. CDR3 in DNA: TGCGCCAGCAGCACGGGGACAGGGGAGTTGGGCTACACCTTC. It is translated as CASSTGTGELGYTF.

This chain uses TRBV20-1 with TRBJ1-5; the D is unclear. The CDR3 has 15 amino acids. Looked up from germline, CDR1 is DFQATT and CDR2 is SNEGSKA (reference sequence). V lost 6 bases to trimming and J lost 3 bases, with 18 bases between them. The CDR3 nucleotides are TGCAGTGCGGACCGCAGATTGACCTCCAATCAGCCCCAGCATTTT. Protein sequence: CSADRRLTSNQPQHF.

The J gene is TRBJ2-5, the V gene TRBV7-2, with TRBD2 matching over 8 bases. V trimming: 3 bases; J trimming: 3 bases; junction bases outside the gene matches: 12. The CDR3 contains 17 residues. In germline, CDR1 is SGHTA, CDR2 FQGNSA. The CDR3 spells CASSFAGSGSGEETQYF. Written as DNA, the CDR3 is TGTGCCAGCAGCTTTGCAGGGAGCGGGAGCGGCGAAGAGACCCAGTACTTC.

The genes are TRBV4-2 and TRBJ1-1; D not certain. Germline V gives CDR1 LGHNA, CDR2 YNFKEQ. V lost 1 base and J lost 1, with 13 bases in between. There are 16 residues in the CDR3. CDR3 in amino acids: CASSQVKSLGNTEAFF. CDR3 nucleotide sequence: TGTGCCAGCAGCCAAGTAAAGTCGTTGGGGAACACTGAAGCTTTCTTT.

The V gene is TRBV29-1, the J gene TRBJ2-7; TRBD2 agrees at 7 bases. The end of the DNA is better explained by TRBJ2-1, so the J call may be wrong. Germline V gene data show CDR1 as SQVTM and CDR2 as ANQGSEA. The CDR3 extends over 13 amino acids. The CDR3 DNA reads TGCAGCGTGGATGGCGGGAGCTGGAATGAGCAGTTCTTC. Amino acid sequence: CSVDGGSWNEQFF.

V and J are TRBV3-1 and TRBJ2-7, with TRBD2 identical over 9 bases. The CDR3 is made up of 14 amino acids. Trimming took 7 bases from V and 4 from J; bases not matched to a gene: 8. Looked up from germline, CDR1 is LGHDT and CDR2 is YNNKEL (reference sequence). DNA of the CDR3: TGTGCCAGCACCCGGGGGACTAGCCTATACGAGCAGTACTTC. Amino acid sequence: CASTRGTSLYEQYF.

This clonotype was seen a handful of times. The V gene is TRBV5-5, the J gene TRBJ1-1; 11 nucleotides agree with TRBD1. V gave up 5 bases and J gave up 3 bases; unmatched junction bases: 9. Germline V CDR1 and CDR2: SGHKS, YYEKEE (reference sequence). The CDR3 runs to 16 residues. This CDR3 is CASSWTGGPTYTEAFF. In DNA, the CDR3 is TGTGCCAGCAGTTGGACAGGGGGCCCTACCTACACTGAAGCTTTCTTT.

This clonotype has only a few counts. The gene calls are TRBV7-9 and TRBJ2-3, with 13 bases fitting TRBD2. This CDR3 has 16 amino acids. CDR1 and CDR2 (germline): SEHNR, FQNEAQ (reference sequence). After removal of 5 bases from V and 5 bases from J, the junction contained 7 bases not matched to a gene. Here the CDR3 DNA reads TGTGCCAGCAGCGTGGGGACTAGCGGGAACCTAGATACGCAGTATTTT. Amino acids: CASSVGTSGNLDTQYF. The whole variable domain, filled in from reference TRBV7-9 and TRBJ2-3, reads DTGVSQNPRHKITKRGQNVTFRCDPISEHNRLYWYRQTLGQGPEFLTYFQNEAQLEKSRLLSDRFSAERPKGSFSTLEIQRTEQGDSAMYLCASSVGTSGNLDTQYFGPGTRLTVL.

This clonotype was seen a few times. The CDR3 DNA reads as TGCAGTGCTAGTCGGGCAGGGAGTTTTCGTGGCTACACCTTC. It encodes CSASRAGSFRGYTF. The rearrangement uses TRBV20-1 and TRBJ1-2; D may be TRBD1 (5 bases). Per the germline V gene, CDR1 is DFQATT and CDR2 is SNEGSKA (reference sequence). The CDR3 consists of 14 residues. V lost 3 bases and J lost 7, with 18 bases in between.